This T cell receptor (beta chain) was sequenced during a study of control samples from healthy donors and cancer patients. The CDR3 sequence is 14 residues long. Germline loops: CDR1 SGHVS, CDR2 FQNEAQ. V shed 5 bases and J 5 bases; nucleotides not matched to a gene: 4. Only in-frame clones appear in the TCRdb table, and some are missing; sequencing was by immunoSEQ multiplex PCR. The sample consists of roughly 150,000 clones, around 88% of them appearing once. What was sequenced was blood. The receptor's source is a young man in good health. The chain employs TRBV7-8 and TRBJ1-5, with 9 bases that match TRBD1. The chain's CDR3 is CASSADRGDQPQHF. The CDR3, as DNA: TGTGCCAGCAGCGCGGACAGGGGTGATCAGCCCCAGCATTTT.